This T cell receptor (beta chain) was sequenced in a study of blood T cell repertoires in COVID-19. Losses at the gene ends were 0 bases for V and 5 bases for J; bases not matched to a gene: 10. Germline V gene data show CDR1 as MNHEY and CDR2 as SMNVEV (reference sequence). The CDR3 consists of 16 residues. Measured with immunoSEQ multiplex PCR; TCRdb has only the in-frame clones, and not every one. This sample has 200,000 or so clones, with just over 85% found just once. The sample taken for sequencing was PBMCs or T cells enriched from blood (not recorded which). The origin of this receptor is a woman aged 40 to 50 with acute COVID-19. The chain uses TRBV27 and TRBJ2-7; TRBD1 aligns across 7 bases. CDR3 DNA: TGTGCCAGCAGTTTATCGACCGGGACAGTTCCAGACGAGCAGTACTTC. This codes for CASSLSTGTVPDEQYF.